This entry describes one T cell receptor (beta chain). V lost 3 bases, J lost 5 bases, and 4 bases stayed unmatched. Germline CDR1 reads SGHTA; CDR2 reads FQGNSA. This CDR3 has 14 residues. These data originate in a study of blood T cell repertoires in COVID-19. Authors' data handling: Amplification from reference gene primers served as the basis for estimated nucleated cell counts. Clones were sequenced by immunoSEQ multiplex PCR, and TCRdb holds only the in-frame ones, with some missing. The V and J calls and clone size are taken from that table; D and trimming were inferred from the DNA. This sample has fewer than 90,000 clones, with just under 90% found just once.

The TCR was taken from a woman at least 80 years old with active COVID-19. This chain joins TRBV7-2 and TRBJ1-2; TRBD1 agrees at 9 bases. Specimen: peripheral blood. The CDR3 spells CASSFNRGPYGYTF. The CDR3 nucleotides read TGTGCCAGCAGCTTTAACAGGGGGCCTTATGGCTACACCTTC.